The T cell receptor (beta chain) described here comes from a study of T cell repertoires in cytomegalovirus infection. Across the study: A matching HLA type, together with CMV infection, was signaled by public TCR beta signatures.

Points on this clonotype: Its antigen remains unknown.

Using its own MiXCR run on the reads, TCRdb lists one record per CDR3 protein. The table lists 640,000 or so distinct CDR3 sequences, roughly 33% of them singletons. This CDR3 comprises 15 residues. The V gene's germline CDR1 is MNHEY and CDR2 SMNVEV (reference sequence). The ends were cut back, 7 bases at V and 6 bases at J, with 22 bases in the middle. This receptor was taken from a human donor in good health (CMV status not recorded). Some clones in this sample may be carry-over from other donors' samples. The material was cultured PBMCs, obtained from culture after CMV antigen stimulation. The V call is TRBV27, the J call TRBJ2-7, with D possibly TRBD1 on 6 matching bases. The CDR3: CASTTTGAGYTEQYF. CDR3 coding DNA: TGTGCCAGCACGACGACAGGCGCCGGGTATACCGAGCAGTACTTC.